This T cell receptor (beta chain) was profiled in a study of cytomegalovirus exposure and HLA in healthy donors. This PCR relied on a set of 60 Vbeta primers and 13 Jbeta primers. Data came from immunoSEQ multiplex PCR; TCRdb stores just in-frame clones and leaves some out. This sample has 130,000 to 150,000 clones, with about 80% found just once. V gave up 5 bases and J gave up 5 bases; unmatched junction bases: 7. This CDR3 region has 14 residues. CDR1 and CDR2 from the germline V gene are SGHNT and YYREEE (reference sequence). The sample was PBMCs. The chain uses TRBV5-4 and TRBJ2-5, with TRBD1 matching over 9 bases. The TCR was taken from a female donor in good health and CMV-seronegative. CDR3 in amino acids: CASRDSGTGETQYF. DNA for the CDR3: TGTGCCAGCAGAGACTCCGGGACAGGGGAGACCCAGTACTTC. The complete variable domain, with remaining parts taken from reference TRBV5-4 and TRBJ2-5, reads ETGVTQSPTHLIKTRGQQVTLRCSSQSGHNTVSWYQQALGQGPQFIFQYYREEENGRGNFPPRFSGLQFPNYSSELNVNALELDDSALYLCASRDSGTGETQYFGPGTRLLVL.